The 10 T cell receptor beta chains in this list originate from one sample, sequenced in a study of cytomegalovirus exposure and HLA in healthy donors. It was with 60 Vbeta and 13 Jbeta primers that the PCR ran. The protocol was immunoSEQ multiplex PCR, while the TCRdb copy is restricted to in-frame clones and leaves out a portion. This sample carries approximately 150,000 clones, with 2% to 2.5% going to the ten biggest clones. The sample taken for sequencing was PBMCs. These receptors all come from a woman in her late teens or twenties in good health and CMV-seronegative.

The chain couples TRBV27 to TRBJ1-2, with D possibly matching TRBD1 (5 bases). V was pared by 2 bases and J by 5 bases, with 15 bases between. This CDR3 spans 15 amino acids. The germline gives CDR1 MNHEY, CDR2 SMNVEV (reference sequence). The CDR3 reads CASSLEYSKGYGYTF. The CDR3 region has the DNA TGTGCCAGCAGTTTAGAATACTCAAAGGGGTATGGCTACACCTTC.

On this clone: One end of the junction fails to match germline, which may point to a read error. This chain connects TRBV9 to TRBJ2-1, with 10 bases that match TRBD2. Germline V gene sequence: CDR1 SGDLS, CDR2 YYNGEE. The CDR3 has 15 amino acids. DNA for the CDR3: TGTGCCAGCAGCGTAGTAGCGGGAGGAAGCAATGGGCAGTTCTTC. Protein product: CASSVVAGGSNGQFF.

The chain has TRBV4-3 and TRBJ1-2; the D is unclear. This CDR3 has 15 amino acids. Germline lookup yields CDR1 LGHNA and CDR2 YSLEER. Trimming cost V 1 base and J 5 bases, with 14 bases left between them. This CDR3 reads CASSQGGGGSYGYTF. Here the CDR3 DNA reads TGCGCCAGCAGCCAAGGAGGAGGAGGATCATATGGCTACACCTTC.

V is TRBV29-1 and J is TRBJ2-7, with 9 bases matching TRBD1. The CDR3 totals 15 residues. CDR1 SQVTM and CDR2 ANQGSEA come from the germline V gene. Trimming cost V 5 bases and J 0 bases; bases outside gene matches: 8. CDR3 amino acids: CSVTKGQGSSYEQYV. CDR3 nucleotide sequence: TGCAGCGTTACAAAAGGACAGGGGAGCTCCTACGAGCAGTACGTC.

V usage is TRBV7-2 and J usage is TRBJ2-1; 10 bases match TRBD2. With 1 base clipped from V and 6 bases from J, the junction kept 9 bases outside the gene matches. CDR3 length: 17 amino acids. The germline V gene has CDR1 SGHTA and CDR2 FQGNSA. The CDR3 DNA sequence: TGTGCCAGCAGCTTAGGATTACTAGCGGGAAGCTTCAATGAGCAGTTCTTC. Protein: CASSLGLLAGSFNEQFF. The entire variable domain, with the rest obtained from reference TRBV7-2 and TRBJ2-1, is as follows: GAGVSQSPSNKVTEKGKDVELRCDPISGHTALYWYRQSLGQGLEFLIYFQGNSAPDKSGLPSDRFSAERTGGSVSTLTIQRTQQEDSAVYLCASSLGLLAGSFNEQFFGPGTRLTVL.

The rearrangement links TRBV19 to TRBJ2-7, with 11 bases that match TRBD2. The junction had 6 bases not matched to a gene; V was cut back by 5 bases and J by 3 bases. This CDR3 region has 15 residues. Germline assignment: CDR1 LNHDA and CDR2 SQIVND (reference sequence). Written as DNA, the CDR3 is TGTGCCAGTAGTCCGACCGGGACTAGCGGCTACGAGCAGTACTTC. Encoded protein: CASSPTGTSGYEQYF.

The chain carries TRBV29-1 and TRBJ1-2; possibly TRBD1 for D (5 bases). The CDR3 contains 12 residues. The ends were cut back, 4 bases at V and 5 bases at J, with 11 bases in the middle. Germline-derived CDR1 and CDR2 are SQVTM and ANQGSEA. The CDR3 loop is CSVARQGYGYTF. CDR3 nucleotide sequence: TGCAGCGTTGCGAGGCAGGGTTATGGCTACACCTTC.

The V gene is TRBV18, the J gene TRBJ1-2; 7 positions match TRBD1. The V and J ends lost 6 bases and 4 bases, in that order; junction bases with no gene match: 11. This CDR3 is built from 15 residues. CDR1 and CDR2 (germline): KGHSH, LQKENI. CDR3 sequence (DNA): TGTGCCAGCTCTGGCCAAACAGGGGTCTCCTATGGCTACACCTTC. As protein: CASSGQTGVSYGYTF.

As regards this clone: At one boundary the junction diverges from the germline segment, which might be a read error. The chain carries TRBV10-3 and TRBJ2-1; TRBD1 is a possible D gene (6 bases). In germline, CDR1 is ENHRY, CDR2 SYGVKD. This CDR3 is 13 amino acids long. The chain's CDR3 is CSSGRGKGNEQFF. The CDR3 region has the DNA TGCTCATCAGGCAGGGGAAAAGGCAATGAGCAGTTCTTC.

The chain joins TRBV11-3 to TRBJ2-3, with D possibly TRBD2 on 5 matching bases. V shed 5 bases and J shed 6 bases, with 9 bases lying between them. CDR1 is SGHNT, CDR2 YENEEA, per germline. The CDR3 extends over 12 amino acids. DNA for the CDR3: TGTGCCAGCAGCGCCCCGGGGGATACGCAGTATTTT. Its protein is CASSAPGDTQYF.